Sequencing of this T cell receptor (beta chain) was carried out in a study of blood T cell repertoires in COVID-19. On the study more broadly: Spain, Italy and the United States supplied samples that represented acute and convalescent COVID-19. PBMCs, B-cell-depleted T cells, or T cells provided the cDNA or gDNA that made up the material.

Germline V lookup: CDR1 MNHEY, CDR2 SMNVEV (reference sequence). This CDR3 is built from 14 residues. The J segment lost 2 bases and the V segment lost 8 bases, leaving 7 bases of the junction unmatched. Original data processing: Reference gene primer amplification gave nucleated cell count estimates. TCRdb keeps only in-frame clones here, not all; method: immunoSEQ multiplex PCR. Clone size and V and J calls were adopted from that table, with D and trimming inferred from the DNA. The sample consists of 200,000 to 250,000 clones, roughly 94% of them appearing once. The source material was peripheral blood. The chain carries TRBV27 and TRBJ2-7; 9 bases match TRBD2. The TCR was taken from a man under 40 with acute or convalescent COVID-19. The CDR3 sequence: CASRRAGGAYEQYF. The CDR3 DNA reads TGTGCCAGCCGCCGGGCGGGAGGGGCCTACGAGCAGTACTTC.